These 29 T cell receptor beta chains came from one sample sequenced in a study of blood T cell repertoires in COVID-19. The table came from immunoSEQ multiplex PCR; TCRdb's copy has only in-frame clones and leaves some out. The sample lists 150,000 to 200,000 clones; 75% to 95% were seen once. The source material was peripheral blood. All receptors derive from a man aged 50 or older with acute or convalescent COVID-19.

This chain joins TRBV7-8 and TRBJ2-1; D gene uncertain. V lost 7 bases, J lost 3 bases, and 10 bases lay in between. The CDR3 sequence is 13 residues long. CDR1 SGHVS and CDR2 FQNEAQ come from the germline V gene. The chain's CDR3 is CASNSPGYNEQFF. The CDR3 DNA reads as TGTGCCAGCAACTCCCCTGGCTACAATGAGCAGTTCTTC.

The chain employs TRBV6-5 and TRBJ1-4; 9 nucleotides agree with TRBD1. The CDR3 has 15 amino acids. V dropped 1 base and J dropped 6; count of bases not matched to a gene: 3. The germline CDR1 and CDR2 sequences are MNHEY and SVGAGI. CDR3 DNA sequence: TGTGCCAGCAGTTACTTATGGGACAGGGATGAAAAACTGTTTTTT. Protein product: CASSYLWDRDEKLFF.

This clone appeared a single time. V is TRBV5-1 and J is TRBJ2-3, with TRBD1 matching 9 bases. Germline V gene lookup returns CDR1 SGHRS and CDR2 YFSETQ. The CDR3 spans 14 residues. J was trimmed by 5 bases and V by 4 bases; bases with no gene match: 5. CDR3 sequence reads: CASSPGQGRDTQYF. CDR3 bases: TGCGCCAGCAGCCCCGGACAGGGGAGAGATACGCAGTATTTT. The whole variable domain, filled in from reference TRBV5-1 and TRBJ2-3, reads KAGVTQTPRYLIKTRGQQVTLSCSPISGHRSVSWYQQTPGQGLQFLFEYFSETQRNKGNFPGRFSGRQFSNSRSEMNVSTLELGDSALYLCASSPGQGRDTQYFGPGTRLTVL.

The rearrangement links TRBV9 to TRBJ1-6, with a possible D match to TRBD1 (5 bases). The CDR3 has 14 residues. The germline CDR1 and CDR2 sequences are SGDLS and YYNGEE. V lost 0 bases to trimming and J lost 7 bases, with 8 bases between them. CDR3 in amino acids: CASSVAGGNSPLHF. CDR3 bases: TGTGCCAGCAGCGTAGCGGGGGGGAATTCACCCCTCCACTTT.

The rearrangement joins TRBV9 to TRBJ2-1, with D perhaps matching TRBD2 (5 bases). The CDR3 covers 16 residues. CDR1 and CDR2 from the germline V gene are SGDLS and YYNGEE. V was pared by 1 base and J by 5 bases, with 16 bases between. Written as DNA, the CDR3 is TGTGCCAGCAGCGTACCGAGGAACGGACTCGACAATGAGCAGTTCTTC. Its translation: CASSVPRNGLDNEQFF.

The chain couples TRBV5-4 to TRBJ1-1, with D tentatively TRBD1 (6 bases). This CDR3 contains 11 residues. V gave up 2 bases and J gave up 8 bases, with 7 bases separating them. Germline CDR1 and CDR2: SGHNT and YYREEE (reference sequence). The CDR3 bases are TGTGCCAGCAGCTTTGGGACAGAAGCTTTCTTT. It encodes CASSFGTEAFF.

As DNA, the CDR3 is TGTGCCAGCAGAGGACACTTGAACACTGAAGCTTTCTTT. It yields the protein CASRGHLNTEAFF. This rearrangement joins TRBV6-5 to TRBJ1-1; a possible D gene is TRBD1 (5 bases). Trimming left V 6 bases short and J 0 bases short, with 8 bases between. The CDR3 has 13 amino acids. Germline CDR1 reads MNHEY; CDR2 reads SVGAGI.

The chain joins TRBV18 to TRBJ1-4; TRBD1 matches at 12 bases. CDR1 and CDR2 (germline): KGHSH, LQKENI. The J segment lost 2 bases and the V segment lost 6 bases, leaving 10 bases of the junction unmatched. CDR3 length: 18 amino acids. CDR3 residues: CASSQNPGQGATNEKLFF. The CDR3 bases are TGTGCCAGCTCCCAAAATCCGGGACAGGGGGCGACTAATGAAAAACTGTTTTTT. The variable domain in full, completed from reference TRBV18 and TRBJ1-4, reads NAGVMQNPRHLVRRRGQEARLRCSPMKGHSHVYWYRQLPEEGLKFMVYLQKENIIDESGMPKERFSAEFPKEGPSILRIQQVVRGDSAAYFCASSQNPGQGATNEKLFFGSGTQLSVL.

The genes are TRBV18 and TRBJ2-1; D may be TRBD1 (5 bases). Germline loops: CDR1 KGHSH, CDR2 LQKENI. The V end lost 5 bases, the J end lost 8 bases, and 13 bases lay between the germline ends. This CDR3 has 13 residues. The CDR3 coding sequence is TGTGCCAGCTCAGAAGGGGTCCTCGATGAGCAGTTCTTC. Encoded protein: CASSEGVLDEQFF.

Only a few counts were recorded for this clone. The rearrangement links TRBV19 to TRBJ1-2, with D tentatively TRBD1 (6 bases). V was shortened by 3 bases and J by 2 bases, with 10 bases between the two germline ends. This CDR3 comprises 14 residues. Per the germline V gene, CDR1 is LNHDA and CDR2 is SQIVND (reference sequence). The CDR3 sequence: CASSMDSKNYGYTF. The CDR3 DNA is TGTGCCAGTAGTATGGACAGCAAGAACTATGGCTACACCTTC. Variable domain in full (rest from reference TRBV19 and TRBJ1-2): DGGITQSPKYLFRKEGQNVTLSCEQNLNHDAMYWYRQDPGQGLRLIYYSQIVNDFQKGDIAEGYSVSREKKESFPLTVTSAQKNPTAFYLCASSMDSKNYGYTFGSGTRLTVV.

This sequence joins TRBV7-2 and TRBJ2-7; TRBD1 matches 8 bases. Germline values: CDR1 SGHTA, CDR2 FQGNSA. V lost 3 bases to trimming and J lost 1 base; unmatched junction nucleotides: 8. The CDR3 has 16 residues. The CDR3: CASSFKGDRSSYEQYF. CDR3 DNA: TGTGCCAGCAGCTTTAAGGGGGACAGGTCGTCCTACGAGCAGTACTTC.

The chain employs TRBV28 and TRBJ2-4; possibly TRBD1 for D (6 bases). The CDR3 is 17 residues long. With 4 bases removed from V and 0 bases from J, the gap between germline ends came to 16 bases. The germline gives CDR1 MDHEN, CDR2 SYDVKM. The CDR3 spells CASSSLSFRGAKNIQYF. In nucleotides, the CDR3 is TGTGCCAGCAGTTCCCTATCATTCAGGGGAGCCAAAAACATTCAGTACTTC.

This clone has only one observation. The chain uses TRBV28 and TRBJ1-6; D is unclear. V lost 5 bases to trimming and J lost 7 bases, with 9 bases between them. From germline, CDR1 is MDHEN and CDR2 SYDVKM. This CDR3 comprises 13 residues. CDR3 region: CASSPPSNSPLHF. In DNA, the CDR3 is TGTGCCAGCAGTCCTCCCTCCAATTCACCCCTCCACTTT.

V usage is TRBV4-2 and J usage is TRBJ1-2; a possible D gene is TRBD1 (6 bases). This CDR3 spans 14 amino acids. Germline CDR1 is LGHNA and CDR2 is YNFKEQ. V lost 0 bases and J 2 bases, leaving 7 bases between the germline ends. CDR3 DNA sequence: TGTGCCAGCAGCCAAGAGGACAGCAACTATGGCTACACCTTC. Translation gives CASSQEDSNYGYTF.

This clone was found a few times. This sequence joins TRBV4-2 and TRBJ2-7, with 9 positions matching TRBD2. Germline V lookup: CDR1 LGHNA, CDR2 YNFKEQ. V was pared by 4 bases and J by 4 bases, with 8 bases of the junction left unmatched. This CDR3 comprises 15 residues. The CDR3 DNA is TGTGCCAGCAGCCCCGTAGCGGGAGAGGAGTACGAGCAGTACTTC. This gives the protein CASSPVAGEEYEQYF.

The chain links TRBV19 to TRBJ2-3; 9 bases align to TRBD2. V lost 4 bases, J lost 2 bases, and 4 bases stayed unmatched. The CDR3 covers 15 residues. CDR1 and CDR2 (germline): LNHDA, SQIVND (reference sequence). The CDR3 reads CASSSSGGPTDTQYF. The CDR3 DNA is TGTGCCAGTAGTAGTAGCGGGGGCCCCACAGATACGCAGTATTTT.

The chain has TRBV18 and TRBJ2-3; D may be TRBD2 (6 bases). Trimming removed 3 bases at V and 6 bases at J, with 13 bases between. This CDR3 region has 14 residues. The germline gives CDR1 KGHSH, CDR2 LQKENI. CDR3 sequence: CASSPGAGPDTQYF. The CDR3 bases are TGTGCCAGCTCACCCGGGGCGGGGCCCGATACGCAGTATTTT.

The rearrangement joins TRBV27 to TRBJ1-1; 7 bases map to TRBD1. Germline trimming cut 3 bases from V and 3 bases from J; bases unmatched to any gene: 4. Germline V gene sequence: CDR1 MNHEY, CDR2 SMNVEV (reference sequence). The CDR3 covers 14 residues. Here the CDR3 reads CASSFEGAYTEAFF. CDR3 sequence (DNA): TGTGCCAGCAGTTTTGAGGGGGCCTACACTGAAGCTTTCTTT.

The chain is built from TRBV7-6 and TRBJ2-5; a possible D gene is TRBD1 (6 bases). This CDR3 comprises 17 residues. V dropped 1 base and J dropped 3 bases, with 18 bases sitting between them. Germline V gene data show CDR1 as SGHVS and CDR2 as FNYEAQ. The CDR3 protein is CASSLEFTGPLEETQYF. The CDR3 DNA reads as TGTGCCAGCAGCTTAGAGTTTACAGGGCCCCTGGAAGAGACCCAGTACTTC.

The chain has TRBV9 and TRBJ2-2; D might be TRBD2 (7 bases). This CDR3 contains 16 residues. V was clipped by 4 bases and J by 2 bases, with 15 bases between them. Germline V gene data show CDR1 as SGDLS and CDR2 as YYNGEE. CDR3 DNA sequence: TGTGCCAGCAGCCCTTGGGGGGGCCCCAACACCGGGGAGCTGTTTTTT. Its protein product is CASSPWGGPNTGELFF.

This clone was picked up one time. The chain carries TRBV10-2 and TRBJ2-1, with 9 positions matching TRBD2. Trimming took 0 bases from V and 4 from J; bases not matched to a gene: 7. The CDR3 runs 17 residues. Germline V gene lookup returns CDR1 WSHSY and CDR2 SAAADI. The CDR3 nucleotides read TGCGCCAGCAGTGAGTCTTGGCGGGGGGGCCCTTACAATGAGCAGTTCTTC. This translates into CASSESWRGGPYNEQFF.

For the CDR3, the DNA is TGTGCCAGCTCCCAGCGCCTCTCCTACGAGCAGTACTTC. Translating gives CASSQRLSYEQYF. V and J are TRBV6-6 and TRBJ2-7, with no clear D. Germline V CDR1 and CDR2: MNHNY, SVGAGI (reference sequence). Trimming stripped 8 bases from V and 0 bases from J, with 11 bases between. The CDR3 spans 13 residues.

The rearrangement joins TRBV13 to TRBJ2-1, with TRBD1 matching 11 bases. CDR1 and CDR2 (germline): PRHDT, FYEKMQ (reference sequence). The ends lost 6 bases at V and 8 bases at J; junction bases unmatched: 12. The CDR3 is 16 residues long. The CDR3 bases are TGTGCCAGCAGGCCGAGGGACAGGGGGATTCGCTATGAGCAGTTCTTC. It codes for CASRPRDRGIRYEQFF.

The chain combines TRBV5-4 with TRBJ1-2, with 7 bases fitting TRBD1. Germline lookup yields CDR1 SGHNT and CDR2 YYREEE (reference sequence). After removal of 4 bases from V and 0 bases from J, the junction contained 9 bases not matched to a gene. The CDR3 extends over 16 amino acids. The CDR3 loop reads CASSAPTGRTNYGYTF. DNA of the CDR3: TGTGCCAGCAGCGCCCCGACAGGGCGGACTAACTATGGCTACACCTTC.

The V gene is TRBV9, the J gene TRBJ1-2, with D tentatively TRBD1 (5 bases). The V gene lost 4 bases and the J gene lost 8 bases, with 18 bases spanning the gap. CDR3 length: 14 residues. From germline, CDR1 is SGDLS and CDR2 YYNGEE. The CDR3 reads CASSSHGGASGYTF. As DNA, the CDR3 is TGTGCCAGCAGCTCCCATGGAGGGGCATCGGGCTACACCTTC.

The V and J genes are TRBV4-2 and TRBJ2-7; 7 bases map to TRBD1. After removal of 3 bases from V and 0 bases from J, the junction contained 8 bases not matched to a gene. Germline V gene data show CDR1 as LGHNA and CDR2 as YNFKEQ. CDR3 length equals 16 residues. The CDR3 DNA reads as TGTGCCAGCAGCCAGAACAGGGGTCAGGCCTCCTACGAGCAGTACTTC. Protein sequence: CASSQNRGQASYEQYF.

The rearrangement uses TRBV2 and TRBJ2-4, with a weak D call TRBD1 (5 bases). Trimming removed 11 bases from V and 1 base from J, with 18 bases in between. Germline V gene sequence: CDR1 SNHLY, CDR2 FYNNEI. The CDR3 contains 15 residues. CDR3 DNA sequence: TGTGCCGGGGATACAGGTCAACAGGCCAAAAACATTCAGTACTTC. Its protein is CAGDTGQQAKNIQYF.

This rearrangement joins TRBV7-3 to TRBJ2-5, with D perhaps TRBD2 (6 bases). The germline V and J ends were trimmed by 5 bases and 3 bases, with 13 bases remaining between them. CDR1 SGHTA and CDR2 FQGTGA come from the germline V gene. The CDR3 extends over 14 amino acids. DNA for the CDR3: TGTGCCAGCAGCACAACGGGACTGGAAGAGACCCAGTACTTC. Amino acid sequence: CASSTTGLEETQYF. Combining the CDR3 with reference TRBV7-3 and TRBJ2-5 gives the whole variable domain GAGVSQTPSNKVTEKGKYVELRCDPISGHTALYWYRQSLGQGPEFLIYFQGTGAADDSGLPNDRFFAVRPEGSVSTLKIQRTERGDSAVYLCASSTTGLEETQYFGPGTRLLVL.

The V call is TRBV27, the J call TRBJ2-1, with 9 bases that match TRBD2. CDR3 size: 16 residues. With 5 bases clipped from V and 4 bases from J, the junction kept 9 bases outside the gene matches. Looked up from germline, CDR1 is MNHEY and CDR2 is SMNVEV (reference sequence). The CDR3 is CASSPDLAGQYNEQFF. CDR3 nucleotides: TGTGCCAGCAGTCCGGACCTAGCGGGGCAATACAATGAGCAGTTCTTC.